This T cell receptor beta chain is drawn from a study of OX40 agonist ivuxolimab in advanced cancers. In terms of the full investigation: Ivuxolimab was a fully human IgG2 agonistic monoclonal antibody targeting the costimulatory receptor OX40 (CD134). Partial responses were achieved by three dose-escalation patients, of whom one had hepatocellular carcinoma and two had cutaneous melanoma. Prior anti-PD-1, anti-PD-L1 or anti-CTLA-4 therapy was permitted, and 40% of dose-escalation patients had received checkpoint inhibitors. Intravenous ivuxolimab was administered to patients every 2 weeks at six dose levels: 0.01, 0.1, 0.3, 1.5, 3 and 10 mg/kg. Of the 50 or so patients in dose escalation, about 20 had hepatocellular carcinoma, roughly 15 had melanoma, 9 had renal cell carcinoma and 9 had head and neck cancer. In the dose-escalation cohort, around four fifths of patients were male, and the mean age was roughly 60 years with a range of about 20 to 79. The paper reports the monotherapy dose-escalation portion (N of about 47 patients) of the phase I ivuxolimab trial. The point of sequencing TCRbeta in the periphery was to test whether ivuxolimab changed TCR sequence diversity and drove clonal T-cell expansion. Broader findings and caveats from the paper: Low levels of normalized T-cell clonal expansion were also shown by some nonresponding patients. In the 0.1-3.0 mg/kg groups, partial responders were among the patients with the lowest normalized peripheral clonal expansion, particularly in CD8+ T cells. At doses of 0.1 to 3.0 mg/kg, clonal expansion of both CD4+ and CD8+ blood T cells was observed from baseline to week 6. After ivuxolimab, more expanded clones were found on average in CD8+ T cells than in CD4+ T cells. Which antigens the clonally expanded peripheral T cells were specific for was not determined.

The trial excluded patients who had a history of autoimmune disease or were on systemic immunosuppression. Peripheral blood for TCR sequencing was collected from all dose cohorts at baseline, on cycle 4 day 1, and on cycle 7 day 1. Samples were obtained from an open-label, multicenter, first-in-human phase I dose-escalation trial of ivuxolimab. Adults with locally advanced or metastatic melanoma, renal cell, hepatocellular, or head and neck squamous cell carcinoma were enrolled in the trial. Before TCR sequencing, CD4+ and CD8+ T cells were separately sorted from peripheral blood. A few counts support this clone. The specificity of this receptor is unknown. Per-nucleotide qualities are absent, and no much larger clonotype sits a single base away. For this chain, trimming is 0 bases at the V end and 1 base at the J end, and the number of junction bases without a gene match is 2. The CDR3 contains 17 residues, cysteine and phenylalanine counted. The retained sequence is limited to the CDR3, 51 bases, with the frame set at the first base. As encoded in the germline V gene, CDR1 is SGHRS while CDR2 is YFSETQ.

For sequencing of the TCRbeta CDR3 region, genomic DNA was extracted from the sorted cells. TCRbeta CDR3 regions were sequenced using the immunoSEQ Assay. As stored in TCRdb, this immuneACCESS dataset retains in-frame rearrangements with V and J assigned. A fraction of the clones does not appear; measured against another copy, unresolved V genes explain less than half of the discrepancy, and the remainder lacks a known reason. This sample holds 50,000 to 65,000 clones; over 75% were observed only once. The biggest ten clones account for around 0.8% of the sample. Recombination linked TRBV5-1 to TRBJ2-5, and TRBD2 aligns with 14 junction nucleotides. This sequence originates from an adult with an advanced solid tumor such as melanoma, head and neck, liver or kidney cancer. Sample: CD4+ or CD8+ T cells sorted from blood, taken in a trial of the OX40 agonist ivuxolimab. The DNA sequence follows: TGCGCCAGCAGCTTGGGGACTAGCGGGGGGACCCAAGAGACCCAGTACTTC. Its product reads: CASSLGTSGGTQETQYF.